This T cell receptor (beta chain) was sequenced during a study of T cells in Graves' hyperthyroidism and ophthalmopathy. Background on the study: Peripheral blood was secured at the point of initial diagnosis, before any treatment.

CDR1 and CDR2 from the germline V gene are GTSNPN and SVGIG (reference sequence). There are 14 residues in the CDR3. V trimming: 7 bases; J trimming: 8 bases; junction bases outside the gene matches: 13. Graves' hyperthyroidism was deemed stable absent ophthalmopathy progression within 18 months. TCR beta CDR3 regions were amplified from RNA. First-round RT-PCR targeting the TCR CDR3 was performed with the HTBI primer set. TCRdb fed the multiplex PCR reads into MiXCR, producing one record per CDR3 protein. The data contain about 500,000 distinct CDR3 sequences, 13% to 15% of them seen just once; the ten biggest clones take up around a sixth. The sample holds many counts of this clonotype.

Sequenced material: blood. The clonotype comes from a woman in her late teens or twenties with Graves' hyperthyroidism. This sequence joins TRBV30 and TRBJ1-2; 10 bases match TRBD1. The DNA for the CDR3 is TGTGCCTCGAAGACAGGGGGCCCCCACGACGGCTACACCTTC. Its protein is CASKTGGPHDGYTF.